The T cell receptor beta chain described here comes from a study of blood T cell repertoires in COVID-19. Study context: Acute-phase and convalescent COVID-19 samples originated in the United States, Italy and Spain.

J lost 1 base, V lost 5 bases, and 11 bases had no gene match. Germline values: CDR1 MNHEY, CDR2 SVGEGT. CDR3 length equals 16 residues. This clone was seen a few times. Clones were read by immunoSEQ multiplex PCR, and TCRdb kept only the in-frame ones, dropping some. This sample has roughly 160,000 clones, with 88% found just once. Sequences were obtained from peripheral blood. This receptor was taken from a man aged 50-59 years who had recovered from COVID-19. V and J are TRBV6-2 or TRBV6-3 and TRBJ2-7; 7 bases fit TRBD1. CDR3 region: CASSPGQLQGSYEQYF. CDR3 DNA sequence: TGTGCCAGCAGTCCGGGGCAGTTACAGGGGTCCTACGAGCAGTACTTC.